The present T cell receptor (beta chain) was sequenced within a study of T cells expressing NK-cell markers. Each CDR3 protein gets one entry in TCRdb, which reprocessed the 5' RACE reads and gives no DNA. The listing records some 280,000 distinct CDR3 sequences. The CDR3 totals 13 residues. Germline V lookup: CDR1 ENHRY, CDR2 SYGVKD. The chain joins TRBV10-3 to TRBJ2-1; TCRdb returns TRBD2, unconfirmable since there is no DNA. The TCR sequence derives from a man younger than 35 in good health. Sequenced sample: blood T cells: a sorted CD56 or NKG2C T cell subset, CD4+ or CD8+ T cells, or bulk PBMC T cells (not recorded which). The CDR3: CAISESNGGGQFF.